The 6 T cell receptor beta chains listed next were all sequenced from one sample in a study of CD8 T cells in Susac syndrome. A quantity of roughly 0.5 to 1 ug RNA underwent reverse transcription using random hexamers. TCRdb re-derived calls from the immunoSEQ multiplex PCR reads in MiXCR, one entry per CDR3 protein. The sample lists under 200,000 distinct CDR3 sequences; 91% were seen once. The sequencing sample was made of CD4+ T cells from PBMCs. The receptors originated from a human donor with Susac syndrome.

This clonotype came up a few times. CDR3 sequence: CASSLGLAGAQYF. Written as DNA, the CDR3 is TGTGCCAGCAGCTTAGGGCTAGCGGGGGCCCAGTACTTC. V usage is TRBV7-2 and J usage is TRBJ2-5; the match to TRBD2 covers 10 bases. The CDR3 spans 13 residues. V lost 1 base, J lost 9 bases, and 2 bases stayed unmatched. In germline, CDR1 is SGHTA, CDR2 FQGNSA.

V gene TRBV3-1 combines with J gene TRBJ2-7, with D perhaps matching TRBD1 or TRBD2 (5 bases each). Germline-derived CDR1 and CDR2 are LGHDT and YNNKEL (reference sequence). The ends were cut back, 7 bases at V and 4 bases at J, with 14 bases in the middle. The CDR3 spans 13 residues. CDR3 DNA: TGTGCCAGCAAAGCGGCAGGGTCTTACGAGCAGTACTTC. It is translated as CASKAAGSYEQYF.

V and J are TRBV20-1 and TRBJ2-3; TRBD1 is a possible D gene (5 bases). Germline assignment: CDR1 DFQATT and CDR2 SNEGSKA (reference sequence). Trimming stripped 5 bases from V and 11 bases from J, with 14 bases between. This CDR3 region has 11 residues. CDR3 sequence: CSAVREFRQYF. The CDR3 DNA is TGCAGTGCTGTCAGGGAATTCAGGCAGTATTTT.

The rearrangement links TRBV7-9 to TRBJ1-1; the D gene is possibly TRBD1 (5 bases). V dropped 2 bases and J dropped 3 bases, with 10 bases sitting between them. CDR1 is SEHNR, CDR2 FQNEAQ, per germline (reference sequence). The CDR3 is 14 residues long. CDR3 in DNA: TGTGCCAGCAGCTTACAAGGGGAGGACACTGAAGCTTTCTTT. Translated, it gives CASSLQGEDTEAFF.

The chain recombines TRBV4-1 with TRBJ1-2; D is unresolved. The CDR3 is made up of 13 amino acids. Per germline, CDR1 MGHRA and CDR2 YSYEKL. V dropped 3 bases and J dropped 7 bases, with 12 bases sitting between them. The CDR3 bases are TGCGCCAGCAGCCAGACAACCGATTTTGGCTACACCTTC. Protein sequence: CASSQTTDFGYTF.

This rearrangement joins TRBV10-2 to TRBJ2-7; 7 bases agree with TRBD1. Germline CDR1 and CDR2: WSHSY and SAAADI. The junction had 3 bases not matched to a gene; V was cut back by 0 bases and J by 4 bases. This CDR3 comprises 14 residues. The CDR3 is CASSESTGRYEQYF. CDR3 bases: TGCGCCAGCAGTGAGTCGACAGGGCGGTACGAGCAGTACTTC.